This TCR beta chain emerged from a study of vaccination effects on CD4 cells after COVID-19. As concerns this clone: The antigen is undetermined.

Sequenced by immunoSEQ multiplex PCR; TCRdb stores in-frame clones only, minus some. The repertoire consists of more than 25,000 clones, with over 70% occurring once and the leading ten covering 14%. Ahead of sequencing, the ViraFEST assay grew antigen-specific CD4+ T cells using viral peptide pools. With more than 9 days of culture completed, CD4+ T cells were isolated. As their vaccination, participants received two doses of either BNT162b2 or mRNA-1273. Nucleocapsid antibody tests were negative, and the vaccine recipients had no prior SARS-CoV-2 infection. Trimming left V 4 bases short and J 5 bases short, with 11 bases between. This CDR3 spans 13 amino acids. Germline-derived CDR1 and CDR2 are LGHDT and YNNKEL (reference sequence).

The gene calls are TRBV3-1 (or the pseudogene TRBV3-2) and TRBJ2-5, with D perhaps being TRBD1 or TRBD2 (5 bases each). The origin of this receptor is a human donor who received a COVID-19 vaccine. The sequencing here drew on CD4+ T cells from PBMCs cultured with HCoV-229E spike peptides, taken after COVID-19 vaccination. The CDR3 region has the DNA TGTGCCAGCAGCCCCCCCCGGGGCGAGACCCAGTACTTC. It codes for CASSPPRGETQYF.